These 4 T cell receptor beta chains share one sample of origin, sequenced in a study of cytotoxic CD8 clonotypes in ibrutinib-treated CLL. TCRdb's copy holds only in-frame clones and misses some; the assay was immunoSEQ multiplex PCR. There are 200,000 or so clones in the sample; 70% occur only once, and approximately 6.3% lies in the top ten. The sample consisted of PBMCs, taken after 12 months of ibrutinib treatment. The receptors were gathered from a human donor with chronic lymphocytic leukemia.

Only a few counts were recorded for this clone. The CDR3, as DNA: TGTGCCAGCAGTAGACAGACCTACGAGCAGTACTTC. It specifies CASSRQTYEQYF. The rearrangement links TRBV6-1 to TRBJ2-7; tentative D call: TRBD1 (5 bases). Trimming stripped 5 bases from V and 2 bases from J, with 7 bases between. This CDR3 spans 12 amino acids. Germline V gene sequence: CDR1 MNHNS, CDR2 SASEGT.

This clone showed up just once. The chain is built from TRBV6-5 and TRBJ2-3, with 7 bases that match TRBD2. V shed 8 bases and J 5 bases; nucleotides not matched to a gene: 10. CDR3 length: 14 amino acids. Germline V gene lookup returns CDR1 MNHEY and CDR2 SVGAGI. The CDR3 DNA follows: TGTGCCAGCGGGAGGGAGGGGAGTATAGATACGCAGTATTTT. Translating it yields CASGREGSIDTQYF.

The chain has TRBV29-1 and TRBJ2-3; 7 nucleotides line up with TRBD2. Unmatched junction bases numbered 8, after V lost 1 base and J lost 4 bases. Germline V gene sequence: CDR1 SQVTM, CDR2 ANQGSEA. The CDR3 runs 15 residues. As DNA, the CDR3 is TGCAGCGTTGAAGGGACTAGTCTGGGAGCAGATACGCAGTATTTT. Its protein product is CSVEGTSLGADTQYF.

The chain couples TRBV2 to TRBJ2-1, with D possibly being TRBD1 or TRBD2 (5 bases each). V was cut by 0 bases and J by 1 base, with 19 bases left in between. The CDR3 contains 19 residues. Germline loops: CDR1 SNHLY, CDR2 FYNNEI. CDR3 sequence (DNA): TGTGCCAGCAGTGAAGCGCAAGGTTGGGGGTCTAGTTCCTACAATGAGCAGTTCTTC. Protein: CASSEAQGWGSSSYNEQFF.